This TCR beta chain was recovered during a study of identical twins. TCRdb redid the calling of the 5' RACE reads with MiXCR, one entry per CDR3 protein. The sample has 700,000 or so distinct CDR3 sequences; roughly 8% are singletons. Only a few counts were recorded for this clonotype. CDR3 length: 19 amino acids. V gave up 2 bases and J gave up 6 bases, with 25 bases separating them. Germline V lookup: CDR1 MNHEY, CDR2 SVGAGI. The same specimen was also included in a second study, on yellow fever vaccine responses in identical twins.

The rearrangement uses TRBV6-5 and TRBJ2-2, with D tentatively TRBD1 or TRBD2 (6 bases each). This TCR came from a woman between 18 and 29 years old in good health. Sequencing was performed on PBMCs. The CDR3 here is CASSYPPVSRGLRAGELFF. CDR3 nucleotides: TGTGCCAGCAGTTACCCTCCAGTTTCCCGGGGGCTTCGCGCCGGGGAGCTGTTTTTT.